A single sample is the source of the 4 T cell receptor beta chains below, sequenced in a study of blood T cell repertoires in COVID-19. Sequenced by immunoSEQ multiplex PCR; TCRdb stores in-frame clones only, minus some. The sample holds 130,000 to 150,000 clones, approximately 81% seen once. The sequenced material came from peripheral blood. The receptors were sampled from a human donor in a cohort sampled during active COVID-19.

The CDR3: CASSQPYRGRGYTF. CDR3 nucleotide sequence: TGTGCCAGCTCACAACCCTACAGGGGGCGAGGCTACACCTTC. The V call is TRBV18, the J call TRBJ1-2; 9 bases map to TRBD1. Germline V lookup: CDR1 KGHSH, CDR2 LQKENI. With V trimmed by 4 bases and J by 8 bases, 8 bases remained unmatched. This CDR3 has 14 amino acids.

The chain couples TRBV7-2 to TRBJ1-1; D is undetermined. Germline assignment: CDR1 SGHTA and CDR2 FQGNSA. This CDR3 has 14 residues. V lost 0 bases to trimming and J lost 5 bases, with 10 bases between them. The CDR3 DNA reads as TGTGCCAGCAGCTTAGCGCCCGCGGGGACTGAAGCTTTCTTT. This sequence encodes CASSLAPAGTEAFF.

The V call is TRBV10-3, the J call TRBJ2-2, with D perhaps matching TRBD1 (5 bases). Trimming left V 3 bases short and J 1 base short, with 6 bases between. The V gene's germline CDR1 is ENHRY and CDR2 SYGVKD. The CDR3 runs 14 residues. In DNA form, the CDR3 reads TGTGCCATCAGTGATGACAGGAACACCGGGGAGCTGTTTTTT. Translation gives CAISDDRNTGELFF.

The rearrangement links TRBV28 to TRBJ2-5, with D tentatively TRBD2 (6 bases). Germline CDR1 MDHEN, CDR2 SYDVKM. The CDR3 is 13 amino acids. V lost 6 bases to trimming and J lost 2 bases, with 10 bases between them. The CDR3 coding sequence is TGTGCCAGCAGCCCGGGAGTTCAAGAGACCCAGTACTTC. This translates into CASSPGVQETQYF.